Described below is a single TCR beta chain sequence and its context. What it binds is not known. Each specimen consisted of about 0.9-10 million cryopreserved PBMC prior to extraction of DNA. The data belong to a study of long-term antiretroviral therapy in people with HIV. Study overall: Collection of the earliest samples took place about a decade ahead of the 2015 immediate-ART recommendation. Study-wide points: Dominance of pre-ART expanded clones persisted, fluctuating and often declining after ART.

A v3.0 immunoSEQ assay was performed at survey level. Some clones are missing from TCRdb's copy, which holds only in-frame ones; the method was immunoSEQ multiplex PCR. The sample yields around 25,000 clones, around 82% seen once. The source material was unsorted PBMCs, sampled 3 years after starting antiretroviral therapy. The receptor was isolated from a young man with HIV.

CDR3 region: CASQQGGTEAFF. CDR3 coding DNA: TGCGCCAGCCAACAGGGAGGCACTGAAGCTTTCTTT. The genes are TRBV10-2 and TRBJ1-1; TRBD1 might be the D (6 bases). The V end was cut by 8 bases, the J end by 4 bases, with 11 bases between. The CDR3 runs 12 residues. The germline V gene encodes CDR1 WSHSY and CDR2 SAAADI.